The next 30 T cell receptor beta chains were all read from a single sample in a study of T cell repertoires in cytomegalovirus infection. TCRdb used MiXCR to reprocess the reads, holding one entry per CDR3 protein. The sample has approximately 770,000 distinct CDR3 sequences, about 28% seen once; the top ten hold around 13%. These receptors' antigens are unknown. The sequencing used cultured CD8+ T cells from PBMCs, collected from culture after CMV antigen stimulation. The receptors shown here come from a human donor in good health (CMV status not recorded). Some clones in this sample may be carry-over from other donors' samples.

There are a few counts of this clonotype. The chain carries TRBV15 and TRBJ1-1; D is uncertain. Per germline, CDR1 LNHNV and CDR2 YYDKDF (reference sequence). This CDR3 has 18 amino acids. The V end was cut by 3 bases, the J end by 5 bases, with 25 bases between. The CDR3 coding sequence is TGTGCCACCAGCAGGGAGAGGTTTGAAGGGCTCGGTTGGACTGAAGCTTTCTTT. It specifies CATSRERFEGLGWTEAFF.

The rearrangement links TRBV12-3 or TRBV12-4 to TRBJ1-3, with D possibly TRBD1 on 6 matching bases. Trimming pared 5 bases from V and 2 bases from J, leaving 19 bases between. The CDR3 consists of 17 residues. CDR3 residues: CASSPGHRETTGNTIYF. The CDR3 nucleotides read TGTGCCAGCAGTCCGGGCCACAGGGAAACAACTGGAAACACCATATATTTT.

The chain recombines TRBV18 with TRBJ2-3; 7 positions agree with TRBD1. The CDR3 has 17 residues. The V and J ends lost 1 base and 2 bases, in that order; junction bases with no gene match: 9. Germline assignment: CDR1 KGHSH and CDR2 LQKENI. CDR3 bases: TGTGCCAGCTCACCACGACAGGGACATCCTGACACAGATACGCAGTATTTT. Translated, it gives CASSPRQGHPDTDTQYF. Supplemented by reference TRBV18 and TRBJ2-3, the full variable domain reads NAGVMQNPRHLVRRRGQEARLRCSPMKGHSHVYWYRQLPEEGLKFMVYLQKENIIDESGMPKERFSAEFPKEGPSILRIQQVVRGDSAAYFCASSPRQGHPDTDTQYFGPGTRLTVL.

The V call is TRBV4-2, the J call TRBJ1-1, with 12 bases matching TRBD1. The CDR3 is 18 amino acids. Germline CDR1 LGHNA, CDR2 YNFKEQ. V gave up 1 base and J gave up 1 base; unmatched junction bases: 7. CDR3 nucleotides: TGTGCCAGCAGCCAAGCGATCGGGACAGGGGGCAAGAACACTGAAGCTTTCTTT. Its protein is CASSQAIGTGGKNTEAFF.

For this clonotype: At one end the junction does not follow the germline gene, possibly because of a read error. For the CDR3, the DNA is TGTGCTAGCAGCTTAGGAAGTGGGATTGGGCAGTTCTTC. It encodes CASSLGSGIGQFF. V is TRBV7-6 and J is TRBJ2-1; unclear D gene. The germline V gene encodes CDR1 SGHVS and CDR2 FNYEAQ. This CDR3 has 13 residues.

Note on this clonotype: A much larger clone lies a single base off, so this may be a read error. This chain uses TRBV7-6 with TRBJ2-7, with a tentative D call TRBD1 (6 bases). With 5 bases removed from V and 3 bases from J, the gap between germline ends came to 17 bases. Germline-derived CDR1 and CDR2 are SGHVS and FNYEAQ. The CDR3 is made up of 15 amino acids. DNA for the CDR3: TGTGCCAGCAGCGCAGGGGCAGGTTTGGTCTACGAGCAGTACTTC. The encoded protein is CASSAGAGLVYEQYF.

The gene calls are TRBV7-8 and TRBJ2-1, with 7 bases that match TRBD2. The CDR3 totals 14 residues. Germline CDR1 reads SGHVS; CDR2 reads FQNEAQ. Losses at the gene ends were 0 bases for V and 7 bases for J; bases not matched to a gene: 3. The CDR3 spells CASSLATAGNEQFF. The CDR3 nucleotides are TGTGCCAGCAGCTTAGCGACAGCGGGAAATGAGCAGTTCTTC.

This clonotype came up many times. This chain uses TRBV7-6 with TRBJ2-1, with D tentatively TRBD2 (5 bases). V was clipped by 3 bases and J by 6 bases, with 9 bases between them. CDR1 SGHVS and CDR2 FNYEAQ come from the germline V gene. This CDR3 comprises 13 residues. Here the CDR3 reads CASSFSGVNEQFF. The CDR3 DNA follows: TGTGCCAGCAGCTTTTCCGGGGTCAATGAGCAGTTCTTC.

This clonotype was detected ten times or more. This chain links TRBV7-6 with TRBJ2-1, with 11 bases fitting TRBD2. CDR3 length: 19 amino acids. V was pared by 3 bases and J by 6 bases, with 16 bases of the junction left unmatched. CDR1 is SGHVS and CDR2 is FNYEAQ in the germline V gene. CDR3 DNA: TGTGCCAGCAGCTTGGAACTAGCGGGGGCCCCCCCCTCACTCAATGAGCAGTTCTTC. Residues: CASSLELAGAPPSLNEQFF.

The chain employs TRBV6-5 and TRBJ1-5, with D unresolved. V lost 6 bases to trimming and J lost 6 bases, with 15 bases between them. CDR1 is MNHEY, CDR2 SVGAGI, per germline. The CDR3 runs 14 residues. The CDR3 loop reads CASSPRGGFQPQHF. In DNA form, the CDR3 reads TGTGCCAGCAGCCCTCGGGGTGGCTTTCAGCCCCAGCATTTT.

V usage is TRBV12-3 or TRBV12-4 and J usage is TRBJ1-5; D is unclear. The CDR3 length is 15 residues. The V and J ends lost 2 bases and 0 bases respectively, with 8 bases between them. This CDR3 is CASSLSPASNQPQHF. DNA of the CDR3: TGTGCCAGCAGTTTAAGTCCGGCTAGCAATCAGCCCCAGCATTTT.

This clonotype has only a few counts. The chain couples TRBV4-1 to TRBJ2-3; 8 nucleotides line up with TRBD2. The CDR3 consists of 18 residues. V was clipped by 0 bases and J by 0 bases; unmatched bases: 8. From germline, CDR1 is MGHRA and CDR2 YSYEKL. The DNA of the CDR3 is TGCGCCAGCAGCCAAGACGGCGCGGGGGGCTTAAGCACAGATACGCAGTATTTT. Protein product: CASSQDGAGGLSTDTQYF.

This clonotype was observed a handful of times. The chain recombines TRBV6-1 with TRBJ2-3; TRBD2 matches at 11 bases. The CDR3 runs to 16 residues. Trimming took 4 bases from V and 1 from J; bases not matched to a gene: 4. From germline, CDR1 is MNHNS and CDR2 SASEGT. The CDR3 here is CASSGPTSGGTDTQYF. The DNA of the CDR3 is TGTGCCAGCAGTGGCCCGACTAGCGGGGGCACAGATACGCAGTATTTT.

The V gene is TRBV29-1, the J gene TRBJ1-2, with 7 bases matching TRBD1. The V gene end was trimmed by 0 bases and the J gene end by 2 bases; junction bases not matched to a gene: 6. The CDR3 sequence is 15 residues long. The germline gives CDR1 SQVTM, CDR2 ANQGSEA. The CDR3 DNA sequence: TGCAGCGTTGAAGAGCGGAGGGGGCAGAACTATGGCTACACCTTC. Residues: CSVEERRGQNYGYTF.

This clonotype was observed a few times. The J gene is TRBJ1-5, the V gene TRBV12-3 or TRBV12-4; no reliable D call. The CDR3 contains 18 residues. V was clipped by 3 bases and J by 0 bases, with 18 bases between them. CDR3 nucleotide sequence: TGTGCCAGCAGTTTTTCTTTGCCAGAAAAAGATAGCAATCAGCCCCAGCATTTT. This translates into CASSFSLPEKDSNQPQHF.

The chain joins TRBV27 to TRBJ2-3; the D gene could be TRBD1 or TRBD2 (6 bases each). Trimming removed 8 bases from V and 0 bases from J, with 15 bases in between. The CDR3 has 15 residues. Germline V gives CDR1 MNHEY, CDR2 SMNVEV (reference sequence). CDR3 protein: CASGIRGRSTDTQYF. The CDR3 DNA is TGTGCCAGCGGGATACGGGGGCGGAGCACAGATACGCAGTATTTT.

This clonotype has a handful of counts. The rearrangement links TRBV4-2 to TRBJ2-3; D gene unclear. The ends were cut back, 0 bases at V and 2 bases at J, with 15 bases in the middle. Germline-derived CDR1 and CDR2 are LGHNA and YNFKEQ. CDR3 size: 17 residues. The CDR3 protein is CASSQDQAGTYTDTQYF. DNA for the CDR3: TGTGCCAGCAGCCAAGATCAGGCAGGAACCTACACAGATACGCAGTATTTT.

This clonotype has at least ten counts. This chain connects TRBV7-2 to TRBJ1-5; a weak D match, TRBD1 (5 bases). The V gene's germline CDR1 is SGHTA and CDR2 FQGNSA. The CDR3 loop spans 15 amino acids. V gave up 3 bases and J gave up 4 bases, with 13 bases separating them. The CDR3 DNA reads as TGTGCCAGCAGCTTGGAGGGGATCGGGAATCAGCCCCAGCATTTT. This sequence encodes CASSLEGIGNQPQHF.

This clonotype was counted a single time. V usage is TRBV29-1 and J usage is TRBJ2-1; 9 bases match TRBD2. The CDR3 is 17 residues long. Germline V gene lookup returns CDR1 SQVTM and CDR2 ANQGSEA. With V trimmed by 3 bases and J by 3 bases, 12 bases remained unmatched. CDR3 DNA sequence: TGCAGCGTTGACGAGCGGGGGGAACCTCCGAGCTACAATGAGCAGTTCTTC. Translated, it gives CSVDERGEPPSYNEQFF.

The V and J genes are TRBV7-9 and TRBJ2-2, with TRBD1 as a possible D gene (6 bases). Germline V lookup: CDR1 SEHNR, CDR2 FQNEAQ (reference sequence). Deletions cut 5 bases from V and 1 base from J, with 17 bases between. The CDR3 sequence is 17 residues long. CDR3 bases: TGTGCCAGCAGCATAAACAGGGACCTAGTGAACACCGGGGAGCTGTTTTTT. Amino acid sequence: CASSINRDLVNTGELFF.

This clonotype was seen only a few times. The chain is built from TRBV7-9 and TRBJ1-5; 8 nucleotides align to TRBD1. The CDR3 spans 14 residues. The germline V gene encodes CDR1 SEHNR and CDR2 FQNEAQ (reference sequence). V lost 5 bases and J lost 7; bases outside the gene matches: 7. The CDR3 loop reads CASSTQDRAQPQHF. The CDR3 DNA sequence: TGTGCCAGCAGCACACAGGACAGGGCACAGCCCCAGCATTTT.

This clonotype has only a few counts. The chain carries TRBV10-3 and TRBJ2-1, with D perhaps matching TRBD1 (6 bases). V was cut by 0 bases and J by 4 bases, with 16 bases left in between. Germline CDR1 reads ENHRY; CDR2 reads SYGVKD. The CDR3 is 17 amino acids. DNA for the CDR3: TGTGCCATCAGTGAGTCATCCCCCGGGACATCTTACAATGAGCAGTTCTTC. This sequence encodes CAISESSPGTSYNEQFF.

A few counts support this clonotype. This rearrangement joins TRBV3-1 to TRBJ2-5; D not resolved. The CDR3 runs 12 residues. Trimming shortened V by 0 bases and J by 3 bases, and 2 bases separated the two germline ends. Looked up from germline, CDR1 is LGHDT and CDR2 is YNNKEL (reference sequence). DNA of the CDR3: TGTGCCAGCAGCCAAGAGAAAGAGACCCAGTACTTC. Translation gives CASSQEKETQYF.

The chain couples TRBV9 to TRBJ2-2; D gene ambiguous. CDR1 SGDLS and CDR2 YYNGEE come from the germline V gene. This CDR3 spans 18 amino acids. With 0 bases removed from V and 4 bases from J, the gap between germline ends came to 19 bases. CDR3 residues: CASSVGGRPGPSTGELFF. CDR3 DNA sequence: TGTGCCAGCAGCGTAGGCGGACGACCCGGGCCCAGCACCGGGGAGCTGTTTTTT.

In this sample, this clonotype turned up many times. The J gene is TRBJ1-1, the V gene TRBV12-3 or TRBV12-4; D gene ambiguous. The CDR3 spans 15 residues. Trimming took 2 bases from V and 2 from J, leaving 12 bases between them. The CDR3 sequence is CASSLTPVGNTEAFF. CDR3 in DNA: TGTGCCAGCAGTTTAACGCCAGTGGGAAACACTGAAGCTTTCTTT.

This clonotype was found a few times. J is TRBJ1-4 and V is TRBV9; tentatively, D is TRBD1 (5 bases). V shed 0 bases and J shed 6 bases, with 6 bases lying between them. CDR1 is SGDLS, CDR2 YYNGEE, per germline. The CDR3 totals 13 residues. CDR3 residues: CASSVEGDEKLFF. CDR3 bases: TGTGCCAGCAGCGTAGAAGGGGATGAAAAACTGTTTTTT.

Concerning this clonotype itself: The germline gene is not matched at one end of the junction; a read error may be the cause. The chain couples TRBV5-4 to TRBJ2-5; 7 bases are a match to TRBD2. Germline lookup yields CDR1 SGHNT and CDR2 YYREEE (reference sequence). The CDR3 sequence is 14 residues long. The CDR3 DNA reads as TGTGCCAGCAGCTCACGGCCGGCGGGGGAGACTCAGTACTTC. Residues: CASSSRPAGETQYF.

CDR3: CASSLVSPYEQYF. DNA for the CDR3: TGTGCCAGCAGCTTAGTTTCTCCTTACGAGCAGTACTTC. This chain connects TRBV7-9 to TRBJ2-7; no definite D call. V lost 1 base to trimming and J lost 4 bases, with 8 bases between them. Germline CDR1 and CDR2: SEHNR and FQNEAQ (reference sequence). CDR3 length: 13 residues.

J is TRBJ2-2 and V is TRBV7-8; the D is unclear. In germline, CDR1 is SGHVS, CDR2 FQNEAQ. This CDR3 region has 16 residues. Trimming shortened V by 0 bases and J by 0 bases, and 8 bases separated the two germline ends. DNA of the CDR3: TGTGCCAGCAGCTTAGCGGGCTGGGCGAACACCGGGGAGCTGTTTTTT. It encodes CASSLAGWANTGELFF.

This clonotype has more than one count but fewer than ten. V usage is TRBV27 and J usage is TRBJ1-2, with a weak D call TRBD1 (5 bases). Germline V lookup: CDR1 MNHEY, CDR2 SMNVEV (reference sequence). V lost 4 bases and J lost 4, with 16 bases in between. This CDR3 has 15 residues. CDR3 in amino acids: CASSSSTGGGYGYTF. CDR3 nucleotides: TGTGCCAGCAGTTCCTCAACGGGGGGTGGCTATGGCTACACCTTC.